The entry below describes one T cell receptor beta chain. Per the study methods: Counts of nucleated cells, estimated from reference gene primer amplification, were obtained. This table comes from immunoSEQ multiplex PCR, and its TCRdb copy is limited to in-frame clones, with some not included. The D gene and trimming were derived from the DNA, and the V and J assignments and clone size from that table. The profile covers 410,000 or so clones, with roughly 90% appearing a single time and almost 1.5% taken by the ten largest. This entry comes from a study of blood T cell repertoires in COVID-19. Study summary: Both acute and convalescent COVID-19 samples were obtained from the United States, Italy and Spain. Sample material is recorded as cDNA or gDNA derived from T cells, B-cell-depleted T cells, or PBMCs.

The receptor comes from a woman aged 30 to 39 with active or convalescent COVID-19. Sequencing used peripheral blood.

The CDR3 DNA follows: TGTGCCAGCAGCTTCCAGGTGGACTACCGGGGCTACACCTTC. Encoded protein: CASSFQVDYRGYTF. This chain joins TRBV7-8 and TRBJ1-2; D uncertain. Trimming left V 3 bases short and J 8 bases short, with 16 bases between. The CDR3 extends over 14 amino acids. CDR1 is SGHVS and CDR2 is FQNEAQ in the germline V gene.